The T cell receptor (beta chain) described here comes from a study of blood T cell repertoires in COVID-19. Whole-study context: The United States, Italy and Spain provided the acute and convalescent COVID-19 samples.

Germline assignment: CDR1 KGHSH and CDR2 LQKENI. This CDR3 spans 12 amino acids. The ends were cut back, 6 bases at V and 7 bases at J, with 12 bases in the middle. Per the study methods: Amplification with reference gene primers provided the estimates of nucleated cell counts. Only in-frame clones appear in the TCRdb table, and some are missing; sequencing was by immunoSEQ multiplex PCR. The V and J calls and clone size are taken from that table; D and trimming were inferred from the DNA. The sample includes approximately 160,000 clones, around four fifths of them seen just once. The chain recombines TRBV18 with TRBJ1-1, with a weak D call TRBD1 (6 bases). The clonotype comes from a woman older than 75 with acute or convalescent COVID-19. Material: peripheral blood. CDR3 loop: CASSNRVNEAFF. The CDR3 coding sequence is TGTGCCAGCTCCAACAGGGTCAATGAAGCTTTCTTT. The entire variable domain, with the rest obtained from reference TRBV18 and TRBJ1-1, is as follows: NAGVMQNPRHLVRRRGQEARLRCSPMKGHSHVYWYRQLPEEGLKFMVYLQKENIIDESGMPKERFSAEFPKEGPSILRIQQVVRGDSAAYFCASSNRVNEAFFGQGTRLTVV.